One T cell receptor (beta chain) is described in this entry. This CDR3 comprises 14 residues. Germline assignment: CDR1 LNHDA and CDR2 SQIVND (reference sequence). The V and J ends lost 4 bases and 9 bases, in that order; junction bases with no gene match: 4. The sample is drawn from a study of control samples from healthy donors and cancer patients. Measured with immunoSEQ multiplex PCR; TCRdb has only the in-frame clones, and not every one. The sample lists approximately 100,000 clones; approximately 86% were seen once. Sample: blood. The V call is TRBV19, the J call TRBJ1-6; 9 nucleotides line up with TRBD1. The TCR sequence derives from a man in his thirties or forties in good health. The CDR3 sequence: CASSTDRGGSPLHF. The CDR3 DNA follows: TGTGCCAGTAGTACGGACAGGGGTGGTTCACCCCTCCACTTT.